This T cell receptor beta chain was found in a study of spatial heterogeneity in lung cancer. The CDR3 runs to 14 residues. Germline lookup yields CDR1 SGHRS and CDR2 YFSETQ. V trimming: 3 bases; J trimming: 2 bases; junction bases outside the gene matches: 3. Time point reported: sample taken at primary tumor resection. TCRdb fed the 5' RACE reads into MiXCR, producing one record per CDR3 protein. The sample has fewer than 6,500 distinct CDR3 sequences, about an eighth seen once. Within the sample, this clonotype is medium-sized. This beta chain represents an off-target read in a library built for alpha chains; its size is of limited meaning.

The material sequenced was lung tissue, taken at surgery. The TCR originated in a human donor with early-stage non-small cell lung cancer. V is TRBV5-1 and J is TRBJ2-7, with 9 bases lining up with TRBD1. The DNA of the CDR3 is TGCGCCAGCAGCTCCGGGACAGGGACCTACGAGCAGTACTTC. This sequence encodes CASSSGTGTYEQYF.